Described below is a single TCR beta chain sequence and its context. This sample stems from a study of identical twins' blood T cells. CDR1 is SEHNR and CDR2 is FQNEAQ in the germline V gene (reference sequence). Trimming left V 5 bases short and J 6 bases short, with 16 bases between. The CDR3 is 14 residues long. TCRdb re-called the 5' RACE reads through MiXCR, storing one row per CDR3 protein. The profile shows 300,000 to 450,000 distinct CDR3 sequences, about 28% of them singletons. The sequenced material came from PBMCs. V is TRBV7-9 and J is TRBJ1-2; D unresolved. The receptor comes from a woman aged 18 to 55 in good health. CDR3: CASSLLEGIHGYTF. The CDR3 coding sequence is TGTGCCAGCAGCCTCCTCGAGGGAATCCATGGCTACACCTTC.